What follows are 19 T cell receptor beta chains derived from one specimen sequenced in a study of PD-1 blockade in mismatch repair-deficient tumors. Generated by immunoSEQ multiplex PCR, the TCRdb table keeps only in-frame clones and is missing some. The data contain about 51,000 clones, 65% to 85% of them seen just once; the ten biggest clones take up about 8.1%. The sample consisted of peripheral blood, taken approximately 20 weeks after starting pembrolizumab. The source of these receptors is an adult with mismatch repair-deficient cancer.

V gene TRBV18 combines with J gene TRBJ1-1; D unresolved. The V gene lost 1 base and the J gene lost 3 bases, with 9 bases spanning the gap. CDR1 and CDR2 from the germline V gene are KGHSH and LQKENI. The CDR3 consists of 14 residues. The CDR3 loop reads CASSPRNRDTEAFF. The CDR3 nucleotides read TGTGCCAGCTCACCACGAAATAGGGACACTGAAGCTTTCTTT.

The gene calls are TRBV6-1 and TRBJ2-5; TRBD2 might be the D (6 bases). Trimming took off 7 bases at V and 5 bases at J, with 8 bases between the two ends. Germline CDR1 MNHNS, CDR2 SASEGT. The CDR3 extends over 11 amino acids. The CDR3 sequence is CASTRGETQYF. CDR3 nucleotides: TGTGCCAGCACCCGGGGGGAGACCCAGTACTTC.

The chain links TRBV9 to TRBJ2-7; D uncertain. Trimming removed 4 bases at V and 6 bases at J, with 17 bases between. The length of the CDR3 is 14 residues. Germline lookup yields CDR1 SGDLS and CDR2 YYNGEE. CDR3 residues: CASSRRSNQPEQYF. The CDR3 region has the DNA TGTGCCAGCAGCCGCAGGTCGAACCAACCCGAGCAGTACTTC.

In its sample, this clone was seen a few times. The chain has TRBV6-5 and TRBJ1-1, with D possibly TRBD1 on 5 matching bases. This CDR3 spans 16 amino acids. The germline V and J ends were trimmed by 4 bases and 2 bases, with 17 bases remaining between them. Germline V CDR1 and CDR2: MNHEY, SVGAGI. CDR3 coding DNA: TGTGCCAGCAGTTTCCTGGGGGTCAGGGCCAACACTGAAGCTTTCTTT. Protein: CASSFLGVRANTEAFF.

The J gene is TRBJ2-7, the V gene TRBV6-1, with D perhaps being TRBD1 or TRBD2 (5 bases each). The V and J ends lost 4 bases and 5 bases respectively, with 15 bases between them. Looked up from germline, CDR1 is MNHNS and CDR2 is SASEGT. CDR3 length equals 14 residues. The CDR3 region has the DNA TGTGCCAGCAGTGCTAACAGGAAGGGACACGAGCAGTACTTC. Translated, it gives CASSANRKGHEQYF.

The chain recombines TRBV7-2 with TRBJ1-5; no clear D. Deletions cut 0 bases from V and 6 bases from J, with 12 bases between. The CDR3 has 15 residues. Germline CDR1 reads SGHTA; CDR2 reads FQGNSA. The CDR3 bases are TGTGCCAGCAGCTTAGCATACCAGTTACGTCAGCCCCAGCATTTT. Amino acid sequence: CASSLAYQLRQPQHF.

V usage is TRBV11-3 and J usage is TRBJ2-7; TRBD1 agrees at 8 bases. The length of the CDR3 is 15 residues. Looked up from germline, CDR1 is SGHNT and CDR2 is YENEEA. The V and J ends lost 2 bases and 8 bases, in that order; junction bases with no gene match: 11. The CDR3: CASSLLSGRTGQQYF. CDR3 bases: TGTGCCAGCAGCTTACTAAGTGGTCGGACAGGGCAGCAGTACTTC.

J is TRBJ2-1 and V is TRBV29-1; D unclear. Trimming left V 3 bases short and J 0 bases short, with 12 bases between. Germline V CDR1 and CDR2: SQVTM, ANQGSEA. The CDR3 sequence is 15 residues long. This CDR3 reads CSVEGSRSSYNEQFF. The CDR3 DNA sequence: TGCAGCGTTGAGGGTAGCCGAAGCTCCTACAATGAGCAGTTCTTC.

This chain links TRBV13 with TRBJ2-1, with D possibly matching TRBD2 (5 bases). V was pared by 5 bases and J by 1 base, with 21 bases between. The germline gives CDR1 PRHDT, CDR2 FYEKMQ (reference sequence). The CDR3 spans 18 residues. The CDR3 DNA reads TGTGCCAGCAGCCCAGGACTTACCGTTAAATTGTCCTACAATGAGCAGTTCTTC. Its protein product is CASSPGLTVKLSYNEQFF.

The gene calls are TRBV29-1 and TRBJ2-3; the match to TRBD1 covers 8 bases. After removal of 5 bases from V and 2 bases from J, the junction contained 12 bases not matched to a gene. The length of the CDR3 is 16 residues. From germline, CDR1 is SQVTM and CDR2 ANQGSEA. The CDR3 nucleotides read TGCAGCGTTTACAGGGGGGAACGTCAAATCACAGATACGCAGTATTTT. Protein sequence: CSVYRGERQITDTQYF.

The rearrangement uses TRBV19 and TRBJ1-1, with a tentative D call TRBD1 (5 bases). This CDR3 is built from 13 residues. Trimming shortened V by 9 bases and J by 5 bases, and 16 bases separated the two germline ends. The germline gives CDR1 LNHDA, CDR2 SQIVND (reference sequence). The CDR3 is CASQVQGGTEAFF. CDR3 bases: TGTGCCAGCCAGGTTCAGGGAGGAACTGAAGCTTTCTTT. The variable domain in full, with the rest retrieved from reference TRBV19 and TRBJ1-1, is DGGITQSPKYLFRKEGQNVTLSCEQNLNHDAMYWYRQDPGQGLRLIYYSQIVNDFQKGDIAEGYSVSREKKESFPLTVTSAQKNPTAFYLCASQVQGGTEAFFGQGTRLTVV.

This CDR3 reads CASSGETSGSYEQYF. CDR3 bases: TGCGCCAGCAGCGGGGAGACTAGCGGGAGCTACGAGCAGTACTTC. The chain employs TRBV5-1 and TRBJ2-7; 12 bases line up with TRBD2. CDR3 length: 15 amino acids. CDR1 SGHRS and CDR2 YFSETQ come from the germline V gene. Losses at the gene ends were 4 bases for V and 3 bases for J; bases not matched to a gene: 5.

Notes on this clone: A junction boundary mismatches the germline segment, possibly from a read error. V is TRBV5-1 and J is TRBJ2-7; 12 bases line up with TRBD2. Germline CDR1 reads SGHRS; CDR2 reads YFSETQ. The CDR3 is 15 amino acids. The CDR3 here is CASSSLAGGTYEQYF. The CDR3 DNA reads TGTGCCAGCAGCTCTCTAGCGGGAGGGACCTACGAGCAGTACTTC.

The CDR3 spells CASSLSSSGNYEQYF. The CDR3 DNA reads as TGTGCCAGCAGCTTATCTTCCTCGGGGAACTACGAGCAGTACTTC. The chain is built from TRBV7-6 and TRBJ2-7; D perhaps matches TRBD2 (5 bases). CDR3 size: 15 residues. V lost 2 bases to trimming and J lost 3 bases, with 14 bases between them. From germline, CDR1 is SGHVS and CDR2 FNYEAQ.

The chain links TRBV7-2 to TRBJ2-1, with a possible D match to TRBD1 (5 bases). Germline V gene data show CDR1 as SGHTA and CDR2 as FQGNSA. This CDR3 comprises 11 residues. V lost 5 bases to trimming and J lost 9 bases, with 8 bases between them. DNA of the CDR3: TGTGCCAGCAGCCAGGGTGGTGAGCAGTTCTTC. Its translation: CASSQGGEQFF.

This clone was counted a few times. The chain uses TRBV4-1 and TRBJ2-2; D gene ambiguous. The CDR3 runs 16 residues. Germline loops: CDR1 MGHRA, CDR2 YSYEKL. V lost 0 bases and J 7 bases, leaving 15 bases between the germline ends. CDR3 nucleotide sequence: TGCGCCAGCAGCCAAGAGGTAGACGTCCGGCTCGGGGAGCTGTTTTTT. It is translated as CASSQEVDVRLGELFF.

A few counts support this clone. The J gene is TRBJ2-2, the V gene TRBV5-8; 7 bases are a match to TRBD1. CDR1 is SGHTS, CDR2 YDEGEE, per germline. J was trimmed by 4 bases and V by 4 bases; bases with no gene match: 7. The CDR3 is 15 amino acids. CDR3 bases: TGTGCCAGCAGCCTACAGGGGTTGATCACCGGGGAGCTGTTTTTT. Translation: CASSLQGLITGELFF.

The rearrangement uses TRBV6-1 and TRBJ2-3; 10 bases map to TRBD2. CDR3 size: 14 residues. Germline assignment: CDR1 MNHNS and CDR2 SASEGT. The V and J ends lost 11 bases and 5 bases, in that order; junction bases with no gene match: 10. The CDR3 DNA follows: TGTGCCGCGGAGCGGGAGGGCCGGGGAGATACGCAGTATTTT. This codes for CAAEREGRGDTQYF.

The V gene is TRBV30, the J gene TRBJ1-5, with a weak D call TRBD1 (6 bases). The CDR3 covers 15 residues. Germline V gene sequence: CDR1 GTSNPN, CDR2 SVGIG (reference sequence). V was clipped by 3 bases and J by 6 bases, with 18 bases between them. This chain's CDR3 is CAWSRGSGVGQPQHF. For the CDR3, the DNA is TGTGCCTGGAGCCGGGGGTCAGGGGTGGGTCAGCCCCAGCATTTT.